Below, 30 T cell receptor beta chains from the same sample are listed, as sequenced in a study of T cells in Graves' hyperthyroidism and ophthalmopathy. Regions amplified from RNA transcripts were the TCR beta CDR3 regions. In the first-round RT-PCR of the TCR CDR3, the HTBI primer set was used. MiXCR, applied by TCRdb to the multiplex PCR reads, yields one record per CDR3 protein. The profile shows 700,000 to 850,000 distinct CDR3 sequences, about 35% of them singletons. Source material: blood. The source of these receptors is a woman aged 40 to 55 with Graves' hyperthyroidism.

The rearrangement uses TRBV20-1 and TRBJ2-7; the D gene is possibly TRBD2 (5 bases). This CDR3 is 11 amino acids long. Germline loops: CDR1 DFQATT, CDR2 SNEGSKA (reference sequence). CDR3 sequence (DNA): TGCAGCGGGAATCTACGAGGCGAGCAGTACTTC. This translates into CSGNLRGEQYF.

The chain joins TRBV4-2 to TRBJ2-7; 11 bases agree with TRBD2. The germline gives CDR1 LGHNA, CDR2 YNFKEQ. The CDR3 is 14 amino acids. J gave up 4 bases and V 4 bases, and 3 bases lay outside the gene matches. CDR3 DNA: TGTGCCAGCAGCCCCCGACTAGCGGGGTACGAGCAGTACTTC. Translating it yields CASSPRLAGYEQYF.

This clonotype was observed many times. The chain has TRBV20-1 and TRBJ1-2, with D uncertain. This CDR3 spans 16 amino acids. CDR1 is DFQATT and CDR2 is SNEGSKA in the germline V gene (reference sequence). The ends were cut back, 0 bases at V and 0 bases at J, with 14 bases in the middle. CDR3 DNA sequence: TGCAGTGCTAGAGATCGCGGGGTCGGACCTAACTATGGCTACACCTTC. This encodes CSARDRGVGPNYGYTF.

The chain recombines TRBV4-3 with TRBJ2-7; 13 nucleotides line up with TRBD2. The germline CDR1 and CDR2 sequences are LGHNA and YSLEER. The CDR3 is made up of 16 amino acids. V trimming: 5 bases; J trimming: 2 bases; junction bases outside the gene matches: 6. In DNA, the CDR3 is TGCGCCAGCAGCGCGGGACTAGCGGGGTACGCCTACGAGCAGTACTTC. Its protein product is CASSAGLAGYAYEQYF.

V and J are TRBV2 and TRBJ2-2, with 7 bases matching TRBD1. V trimming: 5 bases; J trimming: 6 bases; junction bases outside the gene matches: 12. Germline values: CDR1 SNHLY, CDR2 FYNNEI. The CDR3 is made up of 16 amino acids. The CDR3 DNA is TGTGCCAGCAGTTACTCGATCCGGCAGGGGGCCGGGGAGCTGTTTTTT. Translating gives CASSYSIRQGAGELFF.

The chain couples TRBV12-3 or TRBV12-4 to TRBJ1-4; no firm D call. The CDR3 sequence is 15 residues long. Between the trimmed V and J ends, which lost 6 bases and 8 bases, there was a span of 19 bases. The CDR3 region is CASRARPPAVEKLFF. CDR3 bases: TGTGCCAGCAGGGCGAGGCCACCCGCAGTAGAAAAACTGTTTTTT.

This rearrangement joins TRBV10-2 to TRBJ1-1; D possibly corresponds to TRBD1 (5 bases). The CDR3 extends over 13 amino acids. Germline values: CDR1 WSHSY, CDR2 SAAADI. Trimming cost V 6 bases and J 4 bases, with 12 bases left between them. In nucleotides, the CDR3 is TGCGCCAGCAGAAGGGGCAGGGCCACTGAAGCTTTCTTT. Residues: CASRRGRATEAFF.

This chain links TRBV10-3 with TRBJ2-7; TRBD2 matches 8 bases. Gene TRBJ2-1 matches the end of the DNA better, so the J call may be wrong. The CDR3 loop spans 14 amino acids. CDR1 ENHRY and CDR2 SYGVKD come from the germline V gene. Written as DNA, the CDR3 is TGTGCCATCGGCCCCGGGACTAGTTACAATGAGCAGTTCTTC. Its protein product is CAIGPGTSYNEQFF.

In its sample, this clonotype was seen many times. The chain uses TRBV7-2 and TRBJ2-7; 8 bases line up with TRBD1. Germline assignment: CDR1 SGHTA and CDR2 FQGNSA. The ends lost 0 bases at V and 5 bases at J; junction bases unmatched: 9. CDR3 length equals 16 residues. The CDR3 nucleotides are TGTGCCAGCAGCTTAGCTCTCCAGGGGGCCTTGGACGAGCAGTACTTC. Protein sequence: CASSLALQGALDEQYF.

The table lists this clonotype with a few counts. Compared with germline, one end of the junction differs, possibly owing to a read error. The chain uses TRBV7-7 and TRBJ2-7; no reliable D call. Germline CDR1 SSHAT, CDR2 FNYEAQ (reference sequence). The CDR3 consists of 16 residues. The CDR3 here is CASSLVARAAHYEQYF. DNA for the CDR3: TGTGCTAGCAGCTTAGTGGCTCGGGCGGCCCATTACGAGCAGTACTTC.

The chain joins TRBV7-9 to TRBJ1-1, with TRBD1 matching 7 bases. Germline loops: CDR1 SEHNR, CDR2 FQNEAQ (reference sequence). The J segment lost 7 bases and the V segment lost 3 bases, leaving 8 bases of the junction unmatched. The CDR3 has 14 amino acids. CDR3 residues: CASSFEAGGNEAFF. CDR3 in DNA: TGTGCCAGCAGCTTTGAAGCAGGGGGGAATGAAGCTTTCTTT.

This sequence joins TRBV11-3 and TRBJ1-2; possible D gene TRBD1, 5 bases. The V and J ends lost 6 bases and 1 base respectively, with 18 bases between them. This CDR3 is 16 amino acids long. Germline lookup yields CDR1 SGHNT and CDR2 YENEEA. The CDR3 bases are TGTGCCAGCAGTCTCAAAGGGGTGAAGATTAACTATGGCTACACCTTC. Encoded protein: CASSLKGVKINYGYTF.

This clonotype was recorded at least ten times. V and J are TRBV12-3 or TRBV12-4 and TRBJ2-6; a possible D gene is TRBD1 (6 bases). The CDR3 contains 17 residues. V lost 6 bases and J 0 bases, leaving 15 bases between the germline ends. CDR3 in amino acids: CASRPQGWSSGANVLTF. The CDR3 bases are TGTGCCAGCAGGCCCCAGGGGTGGAGCTCTGGGGCCAACGTCCTGACTTTC.

The rearrangement links TRBV7-6 to TRBJ2-7; 8 bases line up with TRBD1. The J call is uncertain, as TRBJ2-1 better fits the DNA end. CDR3 length: 16 amino acids. Germline lookup yields CDR1 SGHVS and CDR2 FNYEAQ. The CDR3 protein is CASSPRAGGFYNEQFF. CDR3 coding DNA: TGTGCCAGCAGCCCTCGGGCAGGGGGCTTCTACAATGAGCAGTTCTTC.

This clonotype was picked up many times. This rearrangement joins TRBV4-3 to TRBJ1-6, with a possible D match to TRBD1 (5 bases). CDR3 length: 20 amino acids. Germline values: CDR1 LGHNA, CDR2 YSLEER. Trimming cost V 1 base and J 0 bases, with 19 bases left between them. CDR3 nucleotides: TGCGCCAGCAGCCAAGCTGTTCCCGGCAGGGAGAGCTCCTATAATTCACCCCTCCACTTT. It is translated as CASSQAVPGRESSYNSPLHF.

This chain links TRBV15 with TRBJ1-3; D is unclear. This CDR3 is 18 amino acids long. Germline CDR1 is LNHNV and CDR2 is YYDKDF (reference sequence). The V gene lost 2 bases and the J gene lost 0 bases, with 17 bases spanning the gap. The CDR3: CATSRTPPPPSSGNTIYF. CDR3 DNA sequence: TGTGCCACCAGCAGAACACCACCCCCTCCGAGCTCTGGAAACACCATATATTTT.

This clonotype was counted only a few times. This sequence joins TRBV6-6 and TRBJ1-4; D is unresolved. V dropped 5 bases and J dropped 1 base, with 11 bases sitting between them. The CDR3 is 15 residues long. The V gene's germline CDR1 is MNHNY and CDR2 SVGAGI (reference sequence). CDR3 coding DNA: TGTGCCAGCAGTGTACTAGGAGGAACTAATGAAAAACTGTTTTTT. Translated, it gives CASSVLGGTNEKLFF.

This clonotype was seen only a few times. An end of the junction does not agree with germline; a read error may underlie this. The chain employs TRBV5-1 and TRBJ2-7, with 9 bases identical to TRBD2. The CDR3 sequence is 12 residues long. Germline V lookup: CDR1 SGHRS, CDR2 YFSETQ. For the CDR3, the DNA is TGTGCCAGCAGGCGGGAGGGCTACGAGCAGTACTTC. It translates to CASRREGYEQYF.

The sample holds a few counts of this clonotype. In DNA form, the CDR3 reads TGCGCCAGCAGCCAAGAGTTTTGGGGTGGCGAGCAGTACTTC. It specifies CASSQEFWGGEQYF. The chain links TRBV5-1 to TRBJ2-7; unclear D gene. Trimming stripped 4 bases from V and 6 bases from J, with 17 bases between. Germline CDR1 reads SGHRS; CDR2 reads YFSETQ. This CDR3 spans 14 amino acids.

This clonotype was seen ten or more times. The V call is TRBV6-5, the J call TRBJ2-7; D perhaps matches TRBD1 (5 bases). V was shortened by 0 bases and J by 9 bases, with 12 bases between the two germline ends. This CDR3 has 13 amino acids. CDR1 is MNHEY, CDR2 SVGAGI, per germline. CDR3 sequence: CASSYSGAVVQYF. CDR3 bases: TGTGCCAGCAGTTACTCAGGGGCCGTAGTGCAGTACTTC.

This clonotype was seen only a few times. This sequence joins TRBV4-3 and TRBJ1-5; no clear D gene. Trimming left V 0 bases short and J 6 bases short, with 12 bases between. The CDR3 runs 15 residues. The germline gives CDR1 LGHNA, CDR2 YSLEER. CDR3: CASSQDSGWSQPQHF. In nucleotides, the CDR3 is TGCGCCAGCAGCCAAGACTCCGGTTGGAGTCAGCCCCAGCATTTT.

The count of this clonotype is one. A much larger clonotype is one base distant, so this may be a read error. No conserved phenylalanine or tryptophan is present at the end of the CDR3, so a read error is the likely explanation. The J gene is TRBJ2-7, the V gene TRBV5-1; perhaps D is TRBD1 or TRBD2 (5 bases each). The CDR3 consists of 15 residues. Germline V lookup: CDR1 SGHRS, CDR2 YFSETQ. V was cut by 1 base and J by 3 bases, with 14 bases left in between. Here the CDR3 reads CASSLRGVSNYEQYL. CDR3 nucleotides: TGCGCCAGCAGCTTGCGAGGGGTTAGTAACTACGAGCAGTACCTC.

This clonotype came up a few times. The chain links TRBV12-3 or TRBV12-4 to TRBJ1-5; D gene unclear. The CDR3 runs to 12 residues. Trimming pared 1 base from V and 6 bases from J, leaving 4 bases between. CDR3 protein: CASSLVPQPQHF. In nucleotides, the CDR3 is TGTGCCAGCAGTTTAGTCCCTCAGCCCCAGCATTTT.

The rearrangement uses TRBV27 and TRBJ2-5, with 9 bases identical to TRBD2. Germline V gene data show CDR1 as MNHEY and CDR2 as SMNVEV (reference sequence). The CDR3 extends over 15 amino acids. J was trimmed by 5 bases and V by 5 bases; bases with no gene match: 9. CDR3 DNA: TGTGCCAGCAGTGCGAGTGGCGGGAGGGCGGAGACCCAGTACTTC. Amino acids: CASSASGGRAETQYF.

This clonotype was found once. One end of the junction does not line up with germline, which may come from a read error. This chain uses TRBV19 with TRBJ2-5, with a weak D call TRBD2 (6 bases). The CDR3 length is 16 residues. Germline lookup yields CDR1 LNHDA and CDR2 SQIVND (reference sequence). CDR3 protein: CVSSIDPGAWGETQYF. CDR3 coding DNA: TGTGTCAGTAGTATAGATCCGGGAGCATGGGGAGAGACCCAGTACTTC.

This clonotype was seen at least ten times. The chain combines TRBV15 with TRBJ1-1; no clear D gene. This CDR3 has 13 amino acids. The germline V gene encodes CDR1 LNHNV and CDR2 YYDKDF (reference sequence). Trimming shortened V by 8 bases and J by 0 bases, and 10 bases separated the two germline ends. CDR3 sequence (DNA): TGTGCCACCGCAAGGGAATTGAACACTGAAGCTTTCTTT. Translating it yields CATARELNTEAFF.

Worth noting for this clonotype: A much larger clonotype is one base distant, so this may be a read error. The DNA of the CDR3 is TGTGCCAGCCGCTTCGAGGGGGGGCGCGAGCAGTACTTC. Its protein is CASRFEGGREQYF. This chain links TRBV13 with TRBJ2-7; possibly TRBD2 for D (7 bases). The length of the CDR3 is 13 residues. Germline assignment: CDR1 PRHDT and CDR2 FYEKMQ (reference sequence).

This sequence joins TRBV6-6 and TRBJ1-1, with D tentatively TRBD1 (5 bases). The CDR3 loop spans 14 amino acids. Germline CDR1 is MNHNY and CDR2 is SVGAGI (reference sequence). V was cut by 5 bases and J by 1 base, with 11 bases left in between. Here the CDR3 DNA reads TGTGCCAGCAGTCGTCCCGGGGGGAACACTGAAGCTTTCTTT. Protein sequence: CASSRPGGNTEAFF.

This clonotype showed up just a few times. The chain links TRBV7-9 to TRBJ1-1, with D unresolved. Trimming shortened V by 11 bases and J by 0 bases, and 16 bases separated the two germline ends. The germline gives CDR1 SEHNR, CDR2 FQNEAQ (reference sequence). The CDR3 covers 14 residues. DNA for the CDR3: TGTGCCTCTGGAAGGTTGGGATTGAACACTGAAGCTTTCTTT. Encoded protein: CASGRLGLNTEAFF. Full variable domain (rest looked up from reference TRBV7-9 and TRBJ1-1): DTGVSQNPRHKITKRGQNVTFRCDPISEHNRLYWYRQTLGQGPEFLTYFQNEAQLEKSRLLSDRFSAERPKGSFSTLEIQRTEQGDSAMYLCASGRLGLNTEAFFGQGTRLTVV.

CDR3 region: CASSKQGRNQPQHF. The CDR3, as DNA: TGTGCCAGTAGTAAACAGGGGCGGAATCAGCCCCAGCATTTT. The chain employs TRBV19 and TRBJ1-5, with 7 nucleotides matching TRBD1. The germline V gene has CDR1 LNHDA and CDR2 SQIVND (reference sequence). V lost 4 bases, J lost 4 bases, and 4 bases stayed unmatched. The CDR3 is 14 residues long.